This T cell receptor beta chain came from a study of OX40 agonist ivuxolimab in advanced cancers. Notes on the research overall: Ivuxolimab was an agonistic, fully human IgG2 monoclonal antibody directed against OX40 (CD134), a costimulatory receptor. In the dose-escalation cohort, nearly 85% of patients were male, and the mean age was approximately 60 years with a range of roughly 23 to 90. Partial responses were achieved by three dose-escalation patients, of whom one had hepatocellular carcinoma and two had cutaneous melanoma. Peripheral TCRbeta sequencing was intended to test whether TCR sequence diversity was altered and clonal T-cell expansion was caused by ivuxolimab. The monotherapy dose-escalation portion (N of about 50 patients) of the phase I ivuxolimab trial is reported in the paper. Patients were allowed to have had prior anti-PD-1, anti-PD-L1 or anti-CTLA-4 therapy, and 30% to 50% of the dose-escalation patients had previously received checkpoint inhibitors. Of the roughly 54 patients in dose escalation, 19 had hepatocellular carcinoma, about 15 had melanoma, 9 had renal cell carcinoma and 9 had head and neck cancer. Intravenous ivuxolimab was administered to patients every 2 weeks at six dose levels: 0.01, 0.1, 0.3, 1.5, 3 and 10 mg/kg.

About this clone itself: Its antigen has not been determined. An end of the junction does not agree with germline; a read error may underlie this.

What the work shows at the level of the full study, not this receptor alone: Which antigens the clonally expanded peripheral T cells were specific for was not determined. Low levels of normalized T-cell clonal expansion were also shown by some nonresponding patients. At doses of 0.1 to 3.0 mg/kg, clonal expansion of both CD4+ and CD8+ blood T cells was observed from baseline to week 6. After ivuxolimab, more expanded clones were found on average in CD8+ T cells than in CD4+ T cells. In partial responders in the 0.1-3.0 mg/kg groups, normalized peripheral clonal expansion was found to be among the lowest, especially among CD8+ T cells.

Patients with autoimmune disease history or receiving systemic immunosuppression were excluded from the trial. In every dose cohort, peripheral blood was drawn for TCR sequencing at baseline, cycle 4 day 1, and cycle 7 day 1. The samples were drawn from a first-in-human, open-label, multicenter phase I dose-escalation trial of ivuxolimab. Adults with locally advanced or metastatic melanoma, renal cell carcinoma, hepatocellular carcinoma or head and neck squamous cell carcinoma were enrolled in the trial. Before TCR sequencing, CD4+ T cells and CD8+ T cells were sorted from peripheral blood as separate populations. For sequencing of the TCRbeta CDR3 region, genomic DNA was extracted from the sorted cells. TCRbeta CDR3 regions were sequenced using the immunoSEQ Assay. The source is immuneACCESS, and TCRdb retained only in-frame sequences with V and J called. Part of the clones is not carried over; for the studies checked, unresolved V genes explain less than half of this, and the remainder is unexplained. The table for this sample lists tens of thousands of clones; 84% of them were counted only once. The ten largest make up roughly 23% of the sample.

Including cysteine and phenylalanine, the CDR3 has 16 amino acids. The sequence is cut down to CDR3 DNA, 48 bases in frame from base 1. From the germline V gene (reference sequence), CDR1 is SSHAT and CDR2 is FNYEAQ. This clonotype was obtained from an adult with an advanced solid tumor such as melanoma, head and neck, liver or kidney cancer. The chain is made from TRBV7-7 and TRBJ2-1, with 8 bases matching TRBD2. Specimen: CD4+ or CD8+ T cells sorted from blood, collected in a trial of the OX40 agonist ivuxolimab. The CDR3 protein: CASSPIAAGGDNEQFF. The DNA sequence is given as TGTGCTAGCAGCCCGATCGCTGCGGGGGGAGACAATGAGCAGTTCTTC.